Sequencing of this TCR beta chain was carried out in a study of blood T cell repertoires in COVID-19. Study-wide context: Donors in the United States, Italy and Spain gave samples during acute or convalescent COVID-19.

Trimming took off 3 bases at V and 5 bases at J, with 10 bases between the two ends. The germline V gene has CDR1 KGHSH and CDR2 LQKENI. CDR3 size: 13 residues. Sequencing was performed with immunoSEQ multiplex PCR; in TCRdb, only in-frame clones are kept and a portion is missing. The sample yields 150,000 or so clones, roughly 80% seen once. The receptor's source is a man between 45 and 60 years old who had recovered from COVID-19. The sample taken for sequencing was PBMCs or T cells enriched from blood (not recorded which). The V call is TRBV18, the J call TRBJ2-5; tentative D call: TRBD1 (6 bases). The CDR3 is CASSPGARETQYF. CDR3 in DNA: TGTGCCAGCTCACCGGGGGCGCGTGAGACCCAGTACTTC.